This T cell receptor (beta chain) was captured by sequencing in a study of a mutant IDH1 vaccine in newly diagnosed glioma. Described time point: week 47, end of study. What each vaccine dose contained was 300 ug of mutant IDH1 20-mer peptide, accompanied by topical imiquimod. With respect to this clone: The antigen is undetermined.

Trimming stripped 2 bases from V and 7 bases from J, with 6 bases between. The CDR3 runs to 11 residues. Germline-derived CDR1 and CDR2 are SNHLY and FYNNEI. Sequenced by immunoSEQ multiplex PCR; TCRdb stores in-frame clones only, minus some. The top ten hold 4% to 6% of the sample, which has 50,000 to 55,000 clones, about 65% seen once. The sequence derives from a man in his forties with glioma. Some clones in this sample may be carry-over from other donors' samples. This specimen was peripheral blood mononuclear cells (PBMCs), taken from a glioma patient whose treatment included an IDH1 peptide vaccine. The chain couples TRBV2 to TRBJ2-7; D gene uncertain. The CDR3 here is CASSESREQYF. For the CDR3, the DNA is TGTGCCAGCAGTGAATCGAGAGAGCAGTACTTC.